This TCR beta chain stems from a study of blood T cell repertoires in COVID-19. Study in general: Collection of acute and convalescent COVID-19 samples took place in the United States, Italy and Spain.

The germline gives CDR1 SQVTM, CDR2 ANQGSEA. V shed 6 bases and J 6 bases; nucleotides not matched to a gene: 13. This CDR3 contains 14 residues. In the original processing: From reference gene primer amplification, estimates of nucleated cell counts were derived. Clones were sequenced by immunoSEQ multiplex PCR, and TCRdb holds only the in-frame ones, with some missing. V and J calls and clone size are as listed in that table; D and trimming were resolved from the DNA. Of some 140,000 clones in the sample, more than 75% are singletons; the top ten hold around 20%. This receptor was obtained from a woman between 45 and 60 years old who had recovered from COVID-19. The specimen was peripheral blood. The V call is TRBV29-1, the J call TRBJ1-1; 7 positions match TRBD1. Here the CDR3 reads CSVSPGGPGAEAFF. CDR3 sequence (DNA): TGCAGCGTCTCACCAGGGGGTCCGGGGGCTGAAGCTTTCTTT.